This record covers a single TCR beta chain. Its antigen is still unknown. This sample was taken from a study of cytomegalovirus exposure and HLA in healthy donors. Whole-study results and caveats: A missense variant in DCLRE1C was later tied to TCR beta V- and J-gene trimming.

The PCR ran on 60 Vbeta and 13 Jbeta primers. Profiling relied on immunoSEQ multiplex PCR, and the TCRdb table lists in-frame clones only, not all of them. The data contain 150,000 or so clones, around 79% of them singletons. The germline gives CDR1 LGHNA, CDR2 YSLEER. V lost 1 base, J lost 4 bases, and 14 bases lay in between. The CDR3 is 15 residues long. This rearrangement joins TRBV4-3 to TRBJ2-7; TRBD2 might be the D (7 bases). This sequence originates from a man aged 18 to 30 in good health and CMV-seronegative. The specimen sequenced was PBMCs. CDR3 protein: CASSQGDGGLYEQYF. CDR3 DNA sequence: TGCGCCAGCAGCCAAGGTGACGGGGGGCTATACGAGCAGTACTTC.